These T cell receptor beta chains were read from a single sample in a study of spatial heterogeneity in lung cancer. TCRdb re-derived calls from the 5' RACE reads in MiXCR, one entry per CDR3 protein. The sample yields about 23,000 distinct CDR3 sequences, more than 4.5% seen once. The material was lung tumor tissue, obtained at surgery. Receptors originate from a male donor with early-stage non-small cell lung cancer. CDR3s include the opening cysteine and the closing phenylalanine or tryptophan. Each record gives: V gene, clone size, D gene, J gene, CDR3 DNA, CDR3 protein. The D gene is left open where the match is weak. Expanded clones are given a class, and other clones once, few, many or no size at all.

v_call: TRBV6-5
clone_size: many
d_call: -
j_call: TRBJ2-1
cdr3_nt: TGTGCCAGCAGTTACACCCGGGCGAACAATGAGCAGTTCTTC
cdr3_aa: CASSYTRANNEQFF

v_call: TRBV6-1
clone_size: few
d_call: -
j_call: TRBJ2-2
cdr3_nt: TGTGCCAGCAGTGGTCGATTTTGGACAGAGGGGGAAAACACCGGGGAGCTGTTTTTT
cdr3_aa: CASSGRFWTEGENTGELFF

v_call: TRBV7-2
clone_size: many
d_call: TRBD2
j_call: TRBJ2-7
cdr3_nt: TGTGCCAGCAGCTTCCTAGCGGGAGGAGTGAGCGAGCAGTACTTC
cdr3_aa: CASSFLAGGVSEQYF

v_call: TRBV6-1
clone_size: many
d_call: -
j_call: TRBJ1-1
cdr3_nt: TGTGCCAGCAGTGAAGTACGGGAATACACTGAAGCTTTCTTT
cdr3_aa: CASSEVREYTEAFF

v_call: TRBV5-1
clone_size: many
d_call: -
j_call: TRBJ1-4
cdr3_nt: TGCGCCAGCAGTCGGACAGTGTTGGGAGGAAAACTGTTTTTT
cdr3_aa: CASSRTVLGGKLFF

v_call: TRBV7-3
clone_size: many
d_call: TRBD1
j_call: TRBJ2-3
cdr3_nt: TGTGCCAGCAGCTCCGGGACAGGGGGCGCAGATACGCAGTATTTT
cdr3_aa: CASSSGTGGADTQYF

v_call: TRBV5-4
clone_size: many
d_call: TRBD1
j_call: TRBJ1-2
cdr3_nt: TGTGCCAGCAGCTTGGGACAGGGGGCGCGCTATGGCTACACCTTC
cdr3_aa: CASSLGQGARYGYTF

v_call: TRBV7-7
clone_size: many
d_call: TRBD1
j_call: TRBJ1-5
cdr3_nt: TGTGCTAGCAGCTTATTATCCAGGGGGCAAAGGAGCAATCAGCCCCAGCATTTT
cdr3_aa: CASSLLSRGQRSNQPQHF

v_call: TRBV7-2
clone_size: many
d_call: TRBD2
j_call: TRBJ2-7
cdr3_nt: TGTGCCAGCAGCAGCGGACTAGCGGGAGGCTACGAGCAGTACTTC
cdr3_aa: CASSSGLAGGYEQYF

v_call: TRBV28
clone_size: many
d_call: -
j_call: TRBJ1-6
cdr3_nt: TGTGCCAGCAGCCGGGTTTCCTATAATTCACCCCTCCACTTT
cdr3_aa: CASSRVSYNSPLHF

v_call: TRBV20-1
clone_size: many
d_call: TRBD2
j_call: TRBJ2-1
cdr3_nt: TGCAGTGCTAGAGATCCCCTGCGGGCGGGAGGCCCTTCTGGGGATGAGCAGTTCTTC
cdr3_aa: CSARDPLRAGGPSGDEQFF

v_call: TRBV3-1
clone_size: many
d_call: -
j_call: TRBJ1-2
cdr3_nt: TGTGCCAGCAGCCGTAGTGATGGCTACACCTTC
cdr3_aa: CASSRSDGYTF

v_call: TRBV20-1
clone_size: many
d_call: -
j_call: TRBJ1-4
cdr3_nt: TGCAGTGCCCACAGGGCTGGGGGCGAAAAACTGTTTTTT
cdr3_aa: CSAHRAGGEKLFF

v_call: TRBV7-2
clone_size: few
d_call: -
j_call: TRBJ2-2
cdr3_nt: TGTGCCAGCAGTAAGACAGGGAACACCGGGGAGCTGTTTTTT
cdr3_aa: CASSKTGNTGELFF

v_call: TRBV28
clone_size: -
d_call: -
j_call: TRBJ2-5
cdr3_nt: TGTGCCAGCAGTTATTTCGAGACCCAGTACTTC
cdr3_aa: CASSYFETQYF

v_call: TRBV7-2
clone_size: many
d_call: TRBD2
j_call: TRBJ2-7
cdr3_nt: TGTGCCAGCAGCCCCCTAGCGGGGGGGTCTGAGCAGTACTTC
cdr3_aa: CASSPLAGGSEQYF

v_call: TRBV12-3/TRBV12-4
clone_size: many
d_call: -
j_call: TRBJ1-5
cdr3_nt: TGTGCCAGCAGTTTAGCACAGGGCGGCAATCAGCCCCAGCATTTT
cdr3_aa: CASSLAQGGNQPQHF

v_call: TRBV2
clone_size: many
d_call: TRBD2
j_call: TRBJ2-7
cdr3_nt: TGTGCCAGCAAACCGGGACTAGCGGGGGTCCAGCAGTACTTC
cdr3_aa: CASKPGLAGVQQYF

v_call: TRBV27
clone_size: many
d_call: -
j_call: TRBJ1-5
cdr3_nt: TGTGCCAGCAAGCTTGATCAGGCGAGCAATCAGCCCCAGCATTTT
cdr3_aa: CASKLDQASNQPQHF

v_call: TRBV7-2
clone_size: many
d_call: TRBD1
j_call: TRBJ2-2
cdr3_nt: TGTGCCAGCAGCTTGACAGGGGGCGCAACCGGGGAGCTGTTTTTT
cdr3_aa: CASSLTGGATGELFF

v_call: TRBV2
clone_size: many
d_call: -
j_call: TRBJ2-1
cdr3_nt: TGTGCCAGCAGTGAAGGCAGGGGCTACAATGAGCAGTTCTTC
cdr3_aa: CASSEGRGYNEQFF

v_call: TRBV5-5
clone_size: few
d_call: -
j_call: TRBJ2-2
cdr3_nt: TGTGCCAGCAGCTTTTCCACAGGGGAGGCCGGGGAGCTGTTTTTT
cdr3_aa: CASSFSTGEAGELFF

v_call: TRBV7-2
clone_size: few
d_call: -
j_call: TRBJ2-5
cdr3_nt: TGTGCCAGCAGCTTCTACTACCAAGAGACCCAGTACTTC
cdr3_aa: CASSFYYQETQYF